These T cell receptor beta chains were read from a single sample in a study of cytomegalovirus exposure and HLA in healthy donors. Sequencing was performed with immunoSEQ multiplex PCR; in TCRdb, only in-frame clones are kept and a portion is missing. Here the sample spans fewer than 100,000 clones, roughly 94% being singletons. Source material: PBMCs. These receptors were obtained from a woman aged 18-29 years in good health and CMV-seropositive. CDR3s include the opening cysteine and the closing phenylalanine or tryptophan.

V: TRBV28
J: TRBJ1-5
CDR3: CASSSQGFNQPQHF

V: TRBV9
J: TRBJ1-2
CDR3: CARETPGLRSGGYTF

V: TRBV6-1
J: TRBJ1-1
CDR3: CASSEFQGNTEAFF

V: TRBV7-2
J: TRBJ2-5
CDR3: CASSPRRGLETQYF

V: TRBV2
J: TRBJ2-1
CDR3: CASGTTGYNEQFF

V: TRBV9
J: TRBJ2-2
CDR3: CASSDRTGQTGELFF

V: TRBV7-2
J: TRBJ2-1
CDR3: CASSLMWISGGRNEQFF

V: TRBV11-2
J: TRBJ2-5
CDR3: CASSLGHEETQYF

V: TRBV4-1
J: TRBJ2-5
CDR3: CASSQTQGGGRETQYF

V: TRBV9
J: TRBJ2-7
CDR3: CASSEGGDYEQYF

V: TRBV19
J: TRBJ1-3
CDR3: CASSLSNWANSGNTIYF

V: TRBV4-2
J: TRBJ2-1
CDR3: CASSQDGPTTDEQFF

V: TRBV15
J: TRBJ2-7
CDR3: CATSTTLDSYEQYF

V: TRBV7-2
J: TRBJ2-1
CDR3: CASSLAGSYNEQFF

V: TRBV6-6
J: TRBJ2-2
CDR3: CASIKQGFTNTGELFF

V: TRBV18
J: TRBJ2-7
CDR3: CASSPSRGYEQYF

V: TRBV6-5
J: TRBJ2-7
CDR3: CASSPGLAGGNEQYF

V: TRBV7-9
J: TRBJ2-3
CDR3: CASSVSTDTQYF

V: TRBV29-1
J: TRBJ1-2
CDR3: CSALRQGSPYGYTF

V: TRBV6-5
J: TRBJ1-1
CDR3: CASSRGLGEAFF

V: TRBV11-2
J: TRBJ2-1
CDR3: CASSPWDRGQKREQFF

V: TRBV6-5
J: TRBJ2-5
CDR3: CASSFGQGETQYF

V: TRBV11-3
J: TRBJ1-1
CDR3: CASSLSGVNTEAFF

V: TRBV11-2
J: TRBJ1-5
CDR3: CASSLEGQGHQPQHF

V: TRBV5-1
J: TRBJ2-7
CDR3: CASSPATSGGYYEQYF

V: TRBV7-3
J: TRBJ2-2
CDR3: CASRRDRGDGELFF

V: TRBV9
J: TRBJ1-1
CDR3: CASSVDAGQGTEAFF

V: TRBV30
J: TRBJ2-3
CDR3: CAWRSVDTQYF

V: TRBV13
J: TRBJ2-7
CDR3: CASSLVRGGEYF

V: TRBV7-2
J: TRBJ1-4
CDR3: CASSLALANANEKLFF

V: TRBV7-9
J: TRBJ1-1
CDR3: CASSPSAYTEAFF

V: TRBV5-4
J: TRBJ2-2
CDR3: CASRAPGTGELFF

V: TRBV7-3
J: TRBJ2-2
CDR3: CASSRDRGYTGELFF

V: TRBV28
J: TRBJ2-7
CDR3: CASSSDGLYEQYF

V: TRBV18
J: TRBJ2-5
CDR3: CASSPERRKGQGRRETQYF

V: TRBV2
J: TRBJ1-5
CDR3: CASSVVSGTAGNQPQHF

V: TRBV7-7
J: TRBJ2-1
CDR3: CASSAGTSSYNEQFF

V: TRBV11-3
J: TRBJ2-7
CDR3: CASSLVTGQGGDYEQYF

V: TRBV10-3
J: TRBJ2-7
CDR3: CAISESGIAEQYF